This TCR beta chain appears in the sequencing data of a study of cytomegalovirus exposure and HLA in healthy donors. Overall study findings and caveats: Altogether, 170 or so TCR beta chains were recorded as cytomegalovirus-associated.

The PCR contained 60 Vbeta and 13 Jbeta primers. Assay: immunoSEQ multiplex PCR; the TCRdb copy retains only in-frame clones and omits some. The sample includes about 98,000 clones, around four fifths seen only once; the top ten take 2.5% to 3%. Trimming shortened V by 3 bases and J by 5 bases, and 14 bases separated the two germline ends. The CDR3 runs 15 residues. Germline loops: CDR1 MGHRA, CDR2 YSYEKL. About this clone itself: Its target is not known.

The chain employs TRBV4-1 and TRBJ1-5; possibly TRBD1 for D (5 bases). This clonotype originated in a man aged 40-50 years in good health and CMV-seronegative. The material sequenced was PBMCs. CDR3 sequence: CASSQKDTKDQPQHF. CDR3 nucleotide sequence: TGCGCCAGCAGCCAGAAGGACACAAAAGATCAGCCCCAGCATTTT.